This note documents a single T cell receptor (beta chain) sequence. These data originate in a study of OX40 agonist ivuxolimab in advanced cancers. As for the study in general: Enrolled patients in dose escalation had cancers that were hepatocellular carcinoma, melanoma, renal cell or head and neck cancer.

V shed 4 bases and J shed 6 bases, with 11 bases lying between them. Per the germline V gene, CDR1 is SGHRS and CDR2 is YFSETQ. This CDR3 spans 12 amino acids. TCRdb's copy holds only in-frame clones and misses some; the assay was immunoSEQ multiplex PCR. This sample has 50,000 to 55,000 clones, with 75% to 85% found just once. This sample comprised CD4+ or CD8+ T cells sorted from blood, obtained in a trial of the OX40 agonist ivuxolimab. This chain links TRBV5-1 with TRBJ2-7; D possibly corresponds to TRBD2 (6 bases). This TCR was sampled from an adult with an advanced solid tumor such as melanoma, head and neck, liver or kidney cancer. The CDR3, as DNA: TGCGCCAGCAGCGGCGGGACTCCCGAGCAGTACTTC. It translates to CASSGGTPEQYF.